These 27 T cell receptor beta chains originate from one sample sequenced in a study of T-cell reconstitution after alpha-beta-depleted transplantation in children. The TCRbeta library was prepared with unique molecular identifiers. TCRdb called the PCR reads again in MiXCR, with one record for every CDR3 protein. The repertoire holds under 250,000 distinct CDR3 sequences, with about 15% as singletons. This sample comprised PBMCs, mostly from graft donor cells, obtained 360 days after TCRalphabeta/CD19-depleted stem cell transplant. The receptors were gathered from a male patient between 2 and 9 years old who had a stem cell transplant for acute lymphoblastic leukemia, so the T cells may come from the graft donor.

The chain joins TRBV5-1 to TRBJ2-7, with TRBD1 as a possible D gene (6 bases). Trimming cost V 5 bases and J 3 bases, with 18 bases left between them. This CDR3 comprises 15 residues. The V gene's germline CDR1 is SGHRS and CDR2 YFSETQ. The CDR3 spells CASRSEPGHNYEQYF. The CDR3 nucleotides read TGCGCCAGCAGAAGTGAGCCGGGACACAACTACGAGCAGTACTTC.

This clonotype has just a few counts. The V gene is TRBV5-1, the J gene TRBJ2-2; 9 nucleotides line up with TRBD1. This CDR3 region has 15 residues. Trimming took 4 bases from V and 6 from J; bases not matched to a gene: 7. The germline CDR1 and CDR2 sequences are SGHRS and YFSETQ. CDR3 DNA sequence: TGCGCCAGCAGCCACAGGGACAGGGAAGCCGGGGAGCTGTTTTTT. Its translation is CASSHRDREAGELFF. Looking up the rest from reference TRBV5-1 and TRBJ2-2 gives the full variable domain: KAGVTQTPRYLIKTRGQQVTLSCSPISGHRSVSWYQQTPGQGLQFLFEYFSETQRNKGNFPGRFSGRQFSNSRSEMNVSTLELGDSALYLCASSHRDREAGELFFGEGSRLTVL.

The chain joins TRBV10-3 to TRBJ1-5; D uncertain. This CDR3 has 12 amino acids. The V end was cut by 2 bases, the J end by 4 bases, with 3 bases between. The germline CDR1 and CDR2 sequences are ENHRY and SYGVKD. The CDR3 protein is CAISEANQPQHF. The CDR3 nucleotides read TGTGCCATCAGTGAGGCAAATCAGCCCCAGCATTTT.

The CDR3 region is CAWSVGDTYQPQHF. CDR3 bases: TGTGCCTGGAGTGTAGGGGACACATATCAGCCCCAGCATTTT. The V call is TRBV30, the J call TRBJ1-5, with D maybe TRBD1 (6 bases). V was cut by 0 bases and J by 5 bases, with 11 bases left in between. The CDR3 runs to 14 residues. The germline gives CDR1 GTSNPN, CDR2 SVGIG (reference sequence).

This clonotype was picked up a small number of times. The gene calls are TRBV5-1 and TRBJ2-1; D assignment may be TRBD1 or TRBD2 (5 bases each). Per the germline V gene, CDR1 is SGHRS and CDR2 is YFSETQ. With 4 bases removed from V and 0 bases from J, the gap between germline ends came to 8 bases. The CDR3 has 14 amino acids. CDR3 region: CASSGGISYNEQFF. The DNA for the CDR3 is TGCGCCAGCAGCGGGGGTATCTCCTACAATGAGCAGTTCTTC.

V usage is TRBV7-9 and J usage is TRBJ2-2; D is ambiguous. The CDR3 covers 13 residues. V gave up 8 bases and J gave up 1 base, with 8 bases separating them. The germline CDR1 and CDR2 sequences are SEHNR and FQNEAQ (reference sequence). CDR3 in amino acids: CASLARNTGELFF. The CDR3 bases are TGTGCCAGCCTGGCGAGGAACACCGGGGAGCTGTTTTTT.

CDR3 DNA: TGCGCCAGCAGCTGGCCCGGGACAGGGTTCACTGAAGCTTTCTTT. It is translated as CASSWPGTGFTEAFF. This chain uses TRBV5-1 with TRBJ1-1, with TRBD1 matching over 9 bases. This CDR3 has 15 amino acids. Losses at the gene ends were 3 bases for V and 4 bases for J; bases not matched to a gene: 7. The germline gives CDR1 SGHRS, CDR2 YFSETQ.

In its sample, this clonotype was seen a few times. The chain recombines TRBV3-1 with TRBJ2-7; 7 nucleotides match TRBD2. This CDR3 spans 15 amino acids. CDR1 LGHDT and CDR2 YNNKEL come from the germline V gene (reference sequence). After removal of 0 bases from V and 1 base from J, the junction contained 3 bases not matched to a gene. This CDR3 is CASSQDWGGSYEQYF. Written as DNA, the CDR3 is TGTGCCAGCAGCCAAGATTGGGGGGGGTCCTACGAGCAGTACTTC.

This clonotype was detected a few times. The chain carries TRBV28 and TRBJ1-1; D gene ambiguous. The CDR3 loop spans 16 amino acids. V was cut by 3 bases and J by 1 base, with 15 bases left in between. Germline CDR1 and CDR2: MDHEN and SYDVKM. The CDR3 DNA reads TGTGCCAGCAGTTTTAGGGTGTATCGTAAGAACACTGAAGCTTTCTTT. Translation gives CASSFRVYRKNTEAFF.

This chain joins TRBV27 and TRBJ2-7; D perhaps matches TRBD2 (5 bases). The CDR3 is 14 residues long. The germline gives CDR1 MNHEY, CDR2 SMNVEV (reference sequence). V lost 5 bases and J lost 0, with 11 bases in between. CDR3 sequence: CASSKSGSSYEQYF. The CDR3 bases are TGTGCCAGCAGTAAGTCGGGAAGCTCCTACGAGCAGTACTTC.

There are a few counts of this clonotype. The J gene is TRBJ2-3, the V gene TRBV7-9; D not resolved. Deletions cut 11 bases from V and 1 base from J, with 13 bases between. CDR3 length equals 13 residues. Germline lookup yields CDR1 SEHNR and CDR2 FQNEAQ (reference sequence). The CDR3 spells CAAPGPRTDTQYF. CDR3 bases: TGTGCCGCCCCTGGGCCCCGCACAGATACGCAGTATTTT.

This clonotype was counted only a few times. V usage is TRBV28 and J usage is TRBJ1-4; D unclear. CDR1 MDHEN and CDR2 SYDVKM come from the germline V gene. Trimming took off 3 bases at V and 7 bases at J, with 12 bases between the two ends. CDR3 length: 14 residues. The CDR3 spells CASSLWVPSEKLFF. CDR3 in DNA: TGTGCCAGCAGTTTGTGGGTCCCTAGTGAAAAACTGTTTTTT.

The sample holds many counts of this clonotype. CDR3 residues: CASSHYAGELFF. The CDR3 DNA follows: TGCGCCAGCAGCCATTACGCCGGGGAGCTGTTTTTT. This sequence joins TRBV4-3 and TRBJ2-2; D gene uncertain. The CDR3 consists of 12 residues. Trimming stripped 3 bases from V and 6 bases from J, with 5 bases between. CDR1 is LGHNA and CDR2 is YSLEER in the germline V gene.

The chain links TRBV20-1 to TRBJ2-3; TRBD1 aligns across 10 bases. Germline V CDR1 and CDR2: DFQATT, SNEGSKA (reference sequence). CDR3 length: 15 amino acids. V shed 3 bases, J shed 2 bases, and the junction held 5 bases outside the gene matches. The CDR3 here is CSARPGTGDTDTQYF. In nucleotides, the CDR3 is TGCAGTGCTAGGCCAGGGACAGGGGACACAGATACGCAGTATTTT.

This clonotype was detected only a few times. V usage is TRBV6-5 and J usage is TRBJ2-6, with 7 positions matching TRBD1. Germline CDR1 and CDR2: MNHEY and SVGAGI. The V gene end was trimmed by 2 bases and the J gene end by 1 base; junction bases not matched to a gene: 8. The CDR3 is made up of 18 amino acids. The DNA of the CDR3 is TGTGCCAGCAGTTACGGTGCAGGGGGAGTATCTGGGGCCAACGTCCTGACTTTC. This translates into CASSYGAGGVSGANVLTF.

Many counts were recorded for this clonotype. This chain connects TRBV7-7 to TRBJ2-5; weak D call: TRBD2 (7 bases). The CDR3 runs 14 residues. Trimming stripped 5 bases from V and 4 bases from J, with 14 bases between. Germline CDR1 SSHAT, CDR2 FNYEAQ (reference sequence). The CDR3 protein is CASSPGGGGETQYF. CDR3 sequence (DNA): TGTGCCAGCAGCCCCGGGGGCGGGGGAGAGACCCAGTACTTC.

The chain uses TRBV6-1 and TRBJ1-2; D gene uncertain. Germline values: CDR1 MNHNS, CDR2 SASEGT. Trimming removed 8 bases from V and 0 bases from J, with 13 bases in between. The CDR3 extends over 14 amino acids. The CDR3 coding sequence is TGTGCCAGCGGTCCTAGTGGCGCTAACTATGGCTACACCTTC. Amino acid sequence: CASGPSGANYGYTF.

The chain couples TRBV10-3 to TRBJ2-3; D uncertain. V shed 0 bases and J shed 4 bases, with 11 bases lying between them. Germline loops: CDR1 ENHRY, CDR2 SYGVKD. The length of the CDR3 is 15 residues. The CDR3 coding sequence is TGTGCCATCAGTGAGTCGGTCCCGACCTCAGATACGCAGTATTTT. Its protein product is CAISESVPTSDTQYF.

The rearrangement joins TRBV19 to TRBJ2-7; 12 bases are a match to TRBD1. V dropped 6 bases and J dropped 2; count of bases not matched to a gene: 5. This CDR3 contains 15 residues. Germline CDR1 reads LNHDA; CDR2 reads SQIVND (reference sequence). The CDR3 loop is CASRPGQGATYEQYF. The CDR3 DNA sequence: TGTGCCAGTAGGCCGGGACAGGGGGCCACCTACGAGCAGTACTTC.

The chain has TRBV11-2 and TRBJ2-7; 7 nucleotides match TRBD2. Per germline, CDR1 SGHAT and CDR2 FQNNGV. Trimming cost V 7 bases and J 2 bases; bases outside gene matches: 11. The CDR3 length is 15 residues. CDR3 nucleotide sequence: TGTGCCAGCAAACTCGGGGGGTCGGGAGCCTACGAGCAGTACTTC. Amino acid sequence: CASKLGGSGAYEQYF.

This chain links TRBV12-3 or TRBV12-4 with TRBJ1-5; 7 bases fit TRBD1. The CDR3 is made up of 17 amino acids. The J segment lost 1 base and the V segment lost 4 bases, leaving 10 bases of the junction unmatched. CDR3 sequence (DNA): TGTGCCAGCAGTTCCAGGGGGGGTATTGTAAGCAATCAGCCCCAGCATTTT. It encodes CASSSRGGIVSNQPQHF.

This chain connects TRBV19 to TRBJ2-2, with D possibly TRBD1 on 5 matching bases. The V end was cut by 3 bases, the J end by 6 bases, with 17 bases between. The CDR3 is made up of 16 amino acids. The germline CDR1 and CDR2 sequences are LNHDA and SQIVND (reference sequence). CDR3 in DNA: TGTGCCAGTAGTATTCCCTCCGCACTGGGGCCCGGGGAGCTGTTTTTT. Amino acids: CASSIPSALGPGELFF. Full variable domain (remainder filled in from reference TRBV19 and TRBJ2-2): DGGITQSPKYLFRKEGQNVTLSCEQNLNHDAMYWYRQDPGQGLRLIYYSQIVNDFQKGDIAEGYSVSREKKESFPLTVTSAQKNPTAFYLCASSIPSALGPGELFFGEGSRLTVL.

This clonotype has a count of ten or more. The chain combines TRBV25-1 with TRBJ2-5, with D perhaps TRBD1 or TRBD2 (5 bases each). Deletions cut 6 bases from V and 7 bases from J, with 9 bases between. The V gene's germline CDR1 is MGHDK and CDR2 SYGVNS. CDR3 length: 11 residues. The CDR3 loop is CASSGGGTQYF. The CDR3 bases are TGTGCCAGCAGCGGTGGGGGGACCCAGTACTTC.

This clonotype was observed a few times. This chain uses TRBV20-1 with TRBJ1-5; perhaps TRBD1 as D (6 bases). The germline V gene encodes CDR1 DFQATT and CDR2 SNEGSKA (reference sequence). The CDR3 has 15 amino acids. The V gene lost 1 base and the J gene lost 0 bases, with 10 bases spanning the gap. DNA of the CDR3: TGCAGTGCTAGAGTGTCGGGGGCTAGCAATCAGCCCCAGCATTTT. Translating gives CSARVSGASNQPQHF.

This clonotype showed up just a few times. J is TRBJ1-2 and V is TRBV27; D is unresolved. V lost 4 bases to trimming and J lost 8 bases, with 11 bases between them. CDR3 length: 12 amino acids. Germline V gene sequence: CDR1 MNHEY, CDR2 SMNVEV (reference sequence). CDR3 residues: CASSSGVQGYTF. The CDR3 DNA reads as TGTGCCAGCAGTTCGGGCGTTCAAGGCTACACCTTC.

This clonotype occurred a few times. The chain is built from TRBV3-1 and TRBJ1-5, with TRBD1 identical over 8 bases. CDR3 length: 17 amino acids. From germline, CDR1 is LGHDT and CDR2 YNNKEL (reference sequence). The trim removed 0 bases at V and 4 bases at J, leaving 8 bases unmatched. This CDR3 reads CASSQELTGTGNQPQHF. The CDR3 DNA follows: TGTGCCAGCAGCCAAGAGTTAACCGGGACAGGTAATCAGCCCCAGCATTTT.

The table lists this clonotype with many counts. The chain couples TRBV5-1 to TRBJ2-2; D is uncertain. In germline, CDR1 is SGHRS, CDR2 YFSETQ. The CDR3 totals 14 residues. V lost 0 bases, J lost 5 bases, and 8 bases lay in between. This CDR3 reads CASSLARITGELFF. CDR3 coding DNA: TGCGCCAGCAGCTTGGCAAGGATTACCGGGGAGCTGTTTTTT. Supplemented by reference TRBV5-1 and TRBJ2-2, the full variable domain reads KAGVTQTPRYLIKTRGQQVTLSCSPISGHRSVSWYQQTPGQGLQFLFEYFSETQRNKGNFPGRFSGRQFSNSRSEMNVSTLELGDSALYLCASSLARITGELFFGEGSRLTVL.